Sequencing of this T cell receptor (beta chain) was carried out in a study of blood T cell repertoires in COVID-19. At the level of the study: Collection of acute and convalescent COVID-19 samples took place in the United States, Italy and Spain. Nucleic acid was either cDNA or gDNA, and it came from T cells, B-cell-depleted T cells, or PBMCs.

Per the study methods: Nucleated cell counts were estimated from reference gene primer amplification. Profiled with immunoSEQ multiplex PCR; TCRdb holds only in-frame clones, not every one. V and J calls plus clone size are reproduced from that table; the DNA served to infer D and trimming. This sample has about 260,000 clones; roughly 87% occur once, and the top ten carry 2% to 2.5%. This CDR3 is 15 amino acids long. Trimming removed 5 bases at V and 3 bases at J, with 14 bases between. The germline gives CDR1 LNHDA, CDR2 SQIVND (reference sequence). The sequencing sample was made of peripheral blood. This TCR was sampled from a woman between 50 and 59 years old who had recovered from COVID-19. V usage is TRBV19 and J usage is TRBJ2-1, with D unresolved. DNA for the CDR3: TGTGCCAGTAGTTTTTTGGGCAGCAACTACAATGAGCAGTTCTTC. This translates into CASSFLGSNYNEQFF.